These 11 T cell receptor beta chains share one sample of origin, sequenced in a study of blood T cell repertoires in COVID-19. Sequencing used immunoSEQ multiplex PCR; TCRdb keeps in-frame clones, though not all of them. This sample yields 170,000 or so clones, of which 85% to 90% are seen a single time; 6% to 6.5% belongs to the top ten. The sequenced material came from PBMCs or T cells enriched from blood (not recorded which). These receptors came from a middle-aged man who had recovered from COVID-19.

The chain combines TRBV5-4 with TRBJ2-7; weak D call: TRBD2 (6 bases). V was shortened by 4 bases and J by 0 bases, with 11 bases between the two germline ends. CDR3 length equals 14 residues. CDR1 and CDR2 (germline): SGHNT, YYREEE (reference sequence). CDR3: CASSRGDVSYEQYF. For the CDR3, the DNA is TGTGCCAGCAGCCGCGGGGACGTCTCCTACGAGCAGTACTTC.

The genes are TRBV2 and TRBJ1-5; TRBD1 might be the D (6 bases). The length of the CDR3 is 12 residues. Trimming cost V 0 bases and J 14 bases, with 11 bases left between them. Germline V CDR1 and CDR2: SNHLY, FYNNEI. The CDR3 region is CASSEARGGKHF. In nucleotides, the CDR3 is TGTGCCAGCAGTGAAGCGAGGGGGGGCAAGCATTTT.

The chain is built from TRBV10-2 and TRBJ1-5, with D unresolved. The CDR3 has 12 residues. Trimming pared 3 bases from V and 2 bases from J, leaving 2 bases between. CDR1 and CDR2 from the germline V gene are WSHSY and SAAADI. DNA for the CDR3: TGCGCCAGCAGTGACGGCAATCAGCCCCAGCATTTT. Its protein is CASSDGNQPQHF.

This chain connects TRBV18 to TRBJ1-5; tentatively, D is TRBD1 (5 bases). The CDR3 totals 14 residues. CDR1 and CDR2 (germline): KGHSH, LQKENI. V gave up 6 bases and J gave up 4 bases, with 13 bases separating them. The CDR3 DNA sequence: TGTGCCAGCTCTATGGGTAGGGGTAATCAGCCCCAGCATTTT. Translation gives CASSMGRGNQPQHF.

This chain joins TRBV24-1 and TRBJ1-2; 8 bases align to TRBD1. The trim removed 2 bases at V and 6 bases at J, leaving 16 bases unmatched. There are 18 residues in the CDR3. Germline CDR1 KGHDR, CDR2 SFDVKD. As DNA, the CDR3 is TGTGCCACCAGTGATTCCCGGGACAGGATCCAGTTTTATGATGGCTACACCTTC. This gives the protein CATSDSRDRIQFYDGYTF.

The genes are TRBV7-8 and TRBJ1-2; maybe TRBD1 (5 bases). The ends were cut back, 5 bases at V and 5 bases at J, with 15 bases in the middle. The length of the CDR3 is 14 residues. CDR1 and CDR2 from the germline V gene are SGHVS and FQNEAQ. The CDR3 loop is CASSPARAGYGYTF. The CDR3 DNA reads as TGTGCCAGCAGCCCCGCCAGGGCTGGGTATGGCTACACCTTC.

This sequence joins TRBV4-1 and TRBJ2-7; a weak D match, TRBD1 (6 bases). Germline-derived CDR1 and CDR2 are MGHRA and YSYEKL. The germline V and J ends were trimmed by 4 bases and 6 bases, with 13 bases remaining between them. This CDR3 contains 13 residues. For the CDR3, the DNA is TGCGCCAGCAGCCTTGAAACAGGGTTCGAGCAGTACTTC. The encoded protein is CASSLETGFEQYF.

To note about this clone: Other DNA sequences of this sample code for an identical CDR3. The genes are TRBV27 and TRBJ1-5, with D perhaps matching TRBD1 (5 bases). The CDR3 loop spans 15 amino acids. V was pared by 2 bases and J by 0 bases, with 8 bases between. Germline V CDR1 and CDR2: MNHEY, SMNVEV (reference sequence). The CDR3 nucleotides are TGTGCCAGCAGTTTAGGGCAGGGTAGCAATCAGCCCCAGCATTTT. It is translated as CASSLGQGSNQPQHF.

V and J are TRBV27 and TRBJ1-1; D is perhaps TRBD1 (5 bases). V was clipped by 3 bases and J by 9 bases, with 11 bases between them. The CDR3 has 12 residues. CDR1 and CDR2 (germline): MNHEY, SMNVEV (reference sequence). DNA for the CDR3: TGTGCCAGCAGTTTTTGGGGCGGCAAAGCTTTCTTT. This gives the protein CASSFWGGKAFF.

The CDR3 DNA is TGTGCCAGCAGCGAGGGTGTTACTGAGCAGTTCTTC. Translated, it gives CASSEGVTEQFF. This chain connects TRBV7-9 to TRBJ2-1; D is perhaps TRBD2 (5 bases). Per germline, CDR1 SEHNR and CDR2 FQNEAQ (reference sequence). The CDR3 loop spans 12 amino acids. Trimming stripped 5 bases from V and 9 bases from J, with 11 bases between.

The chain employs TRBV6-5 and TRBJ1-1, with TRBD1 matching over 9 bases. V dropped 4 bases and J dropped 3; count of bases not matched to a gene: 6. CDR3 length equals 15 residues. Germline V gene data show CDR1 as MNHEY and CDR2 as SVGAGI. CDR3 DNA: TGTGCCAGCAGTTCGATCACAGGGGGCCACACTGAAGCTTTCTTT. Protein: CASSSITGGHTEAFF.